Below, 19 T cell receptor beta chains from the same sample are listed, as sequenced in a study of blood T cell repertoires in COVID-19. Sequencing was performed with immunoSEQ multiplex PCR; in TCRdb, only in-frame clones are kept and a portion is missing. The data contain about 190,000 clones, approximately 91% of them seen just once; the ten biggest clones take up 1.1%. Source material: peripheral blood. All receptors derive from a man aged 25-45 years with acute or convalescent COVID-19.

In this sample, this clone turned up once. CDR3 in amino acids: CGIRGGYGYTF. The CDR3 DNA is TGTGGGATAAGGGGTGGCTATGGCTACACCTTC. This chain joins TRBV28 and TRBJ1-2; maybe TRBD1 (5 bases). Germline V gene data show CDR1 as MDHEN and CDR2 as SYDVKM. The CDR3 spans 11 residues.

The V call is TRBV27, the J call TRBJ1-2; perhaps TRBD1 as D (6 bases). This CDR3 region has 11 residues. Germline V gene sequence: CDR1 MNHEY, CDR2 SMNVEV (reference sequence). The V gene lost 5 bases and the J gene lost 6 bases, with 7 bases spanning the gap. The CDR3 protein is CASSNRDGYTF. CDR3 DNA sequence: TGTGCCAGCAGTAACAGGGATGGCTACACCTTC.

The chain carries TRBV28 and TRBJ1-5, with 8 bases lining up with TRBD1. Per the germline V gene, CDR1 is MDHEN and CDR2 is SYDVKM. The CDR3 covers 14 residues. V trimming: 5 bases; J trimming: 3 bases; junction bases outside the gene matches: 3. The CDR3 coding sequence is TGTGCCAGCAGTCCGACAGGGGACAATCAGCCCCAGCATTTT. Residues: CASSPTGDNQPQHF.

The table lists this clone with a few counts. The V and J genes are TRBV25-1 and TRBJ1-5; TRBD1 agrees at 7 bases. The V segment lost 1 base and the J segment 9 bases; nucleotides outside the gene matches: 12. CDR1 MGHDK and CDR2 SYGVNS come from the germline V gene. CDR3 size: 16 residues. DNA for the CDR3: TGTGCCAGCAGTGAATCGATCGGAGGGGGCCCTACGCCCCAGCATTTT. Translated: CASSESIGGGPTPQHF.

The rearrangement joins TRBV2 to TRBJ2-5; no clear D. V shed 2 bases and J shed 2 bases, with 3 bases lying between them. CDR1 is SNHLY and CDR2 is FYNNEI in the germline V gene. The CDR3 is made up of 12 amino acids. The CDR3 DNA reads as TGTGCCAGCAGTGAACATCAAGAGACCCAGTACTTC. Protein product: CASSEHQETQYF.

The chain is built from TRBV27 and TRBJ2-2; D unclear. With 1 base removed from V and 6 bases from J, the gap between germline ends came to 9 bases. This CDR3 spans 14 amino acids. The V gene's germline CDR1 is MNHEY and CDR2 SMNVEV (reference sequence). The CDR3 DNA is TGTGCCAGCAGTTTATATTCTATTTCCGGGGAGCTGTTTTTT. Its translation is CASSLYSISGELFF.

The chain has TRBV9 and TRBJ2-7; 8 bases are a match to TRBD1. The germline V gene has CDR1 SGDLS and CDR2 YYNGEE. The CDR3 is 14 residues long. V was pared by 3 bases and J by 1 base, with 3 bases of the junction left unmatched. Here the CDR3 reads CASSADRVSYEQYF. Here the CDR3 DNA reads TGTGCCAGCAGCGCGGACAGGGTTTCCTACGAGCAGTACTTC.

V usage is TRBV5-4 and J usage is TRBJ1-2; D is possibly TRBD1 (6 bases). CDR3 length: 14 residues. Germline values: CDR1 SGHNT, CDR2 YYREEE (reference sequence). The V end was cut by 3 bases, the J end by 4 bases, with 13 bases between. This CDR3 reads CASSSYGQPYGYTF. DNA for the CDR3: TGTGCCAGCAGCTCATATGGACAGCCCTATGGCTACACCTTC.

V and J are TRBV11-2 and TRBJ2-7, with a possible D match to TRBD1 (5 bases). The germline V gene encodes CDR1 SGHAT and CDR2 FQNNGV. The CDR3 length is 15 residues. V was cut by 5 bases and J by 9 bases, with 23 bases left in between. In DNA form, the CDR3 reads TGTGCCAGCAGCCCTCTTTCGGACAAACCGCCTGGGCAGTACTTC. Amino acids: CASSPLSDKPPGQYF.

This clone was counted a few times. The chain joins TRBV30 to TRBJ2-1; D might be TRBD2 (6 bases). The V gene's germline CDR1 is GTSNPN and CDR2 SVGIG (reference sequence). This CDR3 has 12 residues. The ends were cut back, 4 bases at V and 3 bases at J, with 7 bases in the middle. Written as DNA, the CDR3 is TGTGCCTGGAAGGACTACTACAATGAGCAGTTCTTC. Its protein is CAWKDYYNEQFF.

This CDR3 is CASSRAPRDSTDTQYF. For the CDR3, the DNA is TGCGCCAGCAGCCGTGCCCCCAGGGATAGCACAGATACGCAGTATTTT. J is TRBJ2-3 and V is TRBV5-1, with a weak D call TRBD1 (5 bases). The CDR3 is 16 residues long. V was pared by 4 bases and J by 0 bases, with 15 bases between. Germline CDR1 SGHRS, CDR2 YFSETQ. Complete variable domain (other parts from reference TRBV5-1 and TRBJ2-3): KAGVTQTPRYLIKTRGQQVTLSCSPISGHRSVSWYQQTPGQGLQFLFEYFSETQRNKGNFPGRFSGRQFSNSRSEMNVSTLELGDSALYLCASSRAPRDSTDTQYFGPGTRLTVL.

In its sample, this clone was seen once. The chain combines TRBV28 with TRBJ2-3, with D perhaps matching TRBD1 (5 bases). The ends were cut back, 3 bases at V and 4 bases at J, with 11 bases in the middle. This CDR3 is built from 14 residues. The germline CDR1 and CDR2 sequences are MDHEN and SYDVKM. The CDR3 sequence: CASSLVRAPDTQYF. The CDR3 DNA reads TGTGCCAGCAGTTTGGTCAGGGCCCCAGATACGCAGTATTTT.

The chain couples TRBV28 to TRBJ2-7, with 8 bases lining up with TRBD1. Per germline, CDR1 MDHEN and CDR2 SYDVKM. This CDR3 spans 15 amino acids. Trimming took 5 bases from V and 3 from J; bases not matched to a gene: 9. The DNA of the CDR3 is TGTGCCAGCAGTAGTCCTGGACAGGGAGACTACGAGCAGTACTTC. It yields the protein CASSSPGQGDYEQYF.

This clone was counted once. The rearrangement uses TRBV14 and TRBJ2-6, with a possible D match to TRBD2 (6 bases). This CDR3 has 16 amino acids. Germline V gives CDR1 SGHDN, CDR2 FVKESK. The V gene lost 3 bases and the J gene lost 4 bases, with 13 bases spanning the gap. CDR3 DNA sequence: TGTGCCAGCAGCCACCCCGGAGGGGAGGGGGCCAACGTCCTGACTTTC. This encodes CASSHPGGEGANVLTF.

This clone was recorded only once. CDR3 protein: CASSNKLGGEQFF. CDR3 in DNA: TGTGCCAGCAGCAATAAGTTAGGAGGTGAGCAGTTCTTC. The rearrangement joins TRBV21-1 to TRBJ2-1; the table's D call, TRBD2, has no DNA check behind it. TRBV21-1 is a listed pseudogene. The CDR3 is made up of 13 amino acids.

The chain carries TRBV11-2 and TRBJ1-1, with D tentatively TRBD1 (5 bases). The germline V gene has CDR1 SGHAT and CDR2 FQNNGV. Trimming took off 5 bases at V and 10 bases at J, with 26 bases between the two ends. The CDR3 extends over 16 amino acids. As DNA, the CDR3 is TGTGCCAGCAGCCGGCACGACCCCTCAGGGTTGGTCGGAGCTTTCTTT. Amino acids: CASSRHDPSGLVGAFF.

This rearrangement joins TRBV7-8 to TRBJ1-5; D uncertain. The ends were cut back, 0 bases at V and 7 bases at J, with 4 bases in the middle. Per germline, CDR1 SGHVS and CDR2 FQNEAQ. The CDR3 has 12 amino acids. The CDR3 sequence: CASSLAHQPQHF. In DNA form, the CDR3 reads TGTGCCAGCAGCTTAGCACACCAGCCCCAGCATTTT.

This clone was detected once. The chain is built from TRBV11-2 and TRBJ2-3; 12 nucleotides match TRBD2. Germline loops: CDR1 SGHAT, CDR2 FQNNGV. V shed 1 base and J 4 bases; nucleotides not matched to a gene: 9. The CDR3 is 18 residues long. The DNA for the CDR3 is TGTGCCAGCAGCTTAGGGAATCTAGCGGGGGGGCAACCAGATACGCAGTATTTT. It specifies CASSLGNLAGGQPDTQYF.

Here the CDR3 DNA reads TGTGCCAGTAGTAAGGAACAGGGGGCGAGGGGGGCCAACGTCCTGACTTTC. It encodes CASSKEQGARGANVLTF. The chain carries TRBV19 and TRBJ2-6, with 9 nucleotides matching TRBD1. CDR3 length equals 17 residues. Germline CDR1 reads LNHDA; CDR2 reads SQIVND (reference sequence). V lost 4 bases to trimming and J lost 4 bases; unmatched junction nucleotides: 8. Supplemented by reference TRBV19 and TRBJ2-6, the full variable domain reads DGGITQSPKYLFRKEGQNVTLSCEQNLNHDAMYWYRQDPGQGLRLIYYSQIVNDFQKGDIAEGYSVSREKKESFPLTVTSAQKNPTAFYLCASSKEQGARGANVLTFGAGSRLTVL.